Sequencing of this T cell receptor beta chain was carried out in a study of T cell repertoires in ileal Crohn's disease (dated by TCRdb to the late 2010s). The study in broad terms: The median duration of disease was 7.5 to 9.5 years, and at the time of surgery approximately 33% of patients were active smokers. Every patient underwent surgery because of a complication, which was stricturing disease in around 61% and penetrating disease in around 39%. Roughly half of the patients were given postoperative therapy, with ten to twelve receiving thiopurines and some 19 receiving anti-TNF agents. A prospective multicentre cohort supplied the roughly 57 Crohn's disease patients whose TCR repertoires were analysed. The study was conducted in parallel with a multicentre cohort that was designed to identify predictors of early endoscopic recurrence following ileocolonic resection. A Rutgeerts score higher than i0 was the definition used for endoscopic postoperative recurrence. A total of roughly 170 mucosal samples from about 57 patients were sequenced, collected from several sites on the surgical specimen and at postoperative endoscopy.

As for this clone: Its binding antigen is unknown. No base quality information exists; no much larger clone differs at one position.

For commercial TCRB immunosequencing, about 500 nanograms of biopsy DNA were submitted for each sample. CDR3 regions were amplified from genomic DNA by Adaptive Biotechnology using a two-step, amplification bias-controlled multiplex PCR. The first PCR used primers for every V and J gene segment; the second PCR added barcodes and Illumina adapters. CDR3 libraries were sequenced using an Illumina instrument. Turning to the authors' computational methods: Analysis combined the vendor-provided pipelines with custom analysis of raw data in R/Bioconductor under R version 3.3.0. Clonality, ranging from 0 to 1, was calculated as the inverse of the normalised Shannon entropy of all productive clones. High-frequency clones were defined as the share of the repertoire occupied by the top 100 clones, with only clones passing a 95% confidence test being retained. Overlap between samples was measured with the Morisita-Horn index, while repertoire diversity was measured with the Simpson index. TCRdb took over this immuneACCESS table, retaining in-frame rearrangements with V and J assigned. Such tables are incomplete; in checked studies, under half of the missing clones stem from an unresolved V gene, and the remainder is unexplained. Clone size and the V and J calls come from that table; the DNA yielded D and trimming. This sample comprises about 15,000 clones, just over 70% of them detected only once. 5% to 6.5% of the sample is held by the ten biggest clonotypes.

CDR1 and CDR2, per the germline V gene, are SNHLY and FYNNEI. From the cysteine up to the phenylalanine, the CDR3 has a length of 13 residues. The DNA shown is the 39-base CDR3, in frame from base 1. V trim: 4 bases; J trim: 7 bases; unmatched bases: 0. Points the paper makes about the study in general: Compared with CD4 T cells, sorted CD8 T cells contained more high-frequency clones, which suggests that the mucosal expansions were mostly CD8. A significantly higher proportion of clonal expansions was observed in active smokers at surgery than in non-smokers (about 25% vs 18%, p=0.02). Only a subgroup of patients, of unstated size, had their mucosal CD4 and CD8 T cells sorted and sequenced. Endoscopic recurrence was linked to a higher percentage of high-frequency clones at surgery, and recurrence occurred in every patient whose clonality exceeded 26.8% (18/57).

To be eligible, patients had to be adults with ileal or ileocolonic Crohn's disease and an indication for ileocolonic resection. Before DNA extraction, whole ileal mucosal biopsies were kept frozen at -80 degrees C. Genomic DNA was isolated from frozen whole biopsies using a TRizol-based method, and the DNA was quantified with a NanoDrop 2000 spectrophotometer. The sample taken for sequencing was ileal tissue. The chain uses TRBV2 and TRBJ1-5, and 11 junction bases match TRBD1. The sequence derives from an adult with Crohn's disease. For the CDR3, the sequence is CASSGTGGQPQHF. The bases read TGTGCCAGCAGTGGGACAGGGGGCCAGCCCCAGCATTTT.